Listed below are T cell receptor beta chains from one sample, sequenced in a study of early T cells in non-severe SARS-CoV-2 infection. One entry per CDR3 protein, called by TCRdb with MiXCR from the 5' RACE reads. Here the sample spans around 35,000 distinct CDR3 sequences, 4.5% to 7.5% being singletons. Sequences were obtained from whole blood. The receptors shown here come from an adult who was a healthcare worker with PCR-confirmed SARS-CoV-2 infection or an uninfected control (not recorded which). Both conserved end residues are part of each CDR3. Only some rows state a clone size, as once, few, many or a class for expanded clones.

size,V,CDR3
-,TRBV5-4,CASSSGGGSNEQFF
many,TRBV19,CASTLGVPRGYTF
many,TRBV12-3/TRBV12-4,CASSLAGGVETQYF
few,TRBV6-1,CASSAIIGTNSYEQYF
-,TRBV10-3,CAISGGTGRETQYF
-,TRBV29-1,CSVGGTSGGSTDTQYF
many,TRBV2,CASSSEGRGSPLHF
many,TRBV29-1,CSVMKGQGNYNEQFF
many,TRBV20-1,CSARGGRENQPQHF
-,TRBV3-1,CASSQVSGETQYF
many,TRBV12-3/TRBV12-4,CASSLGGFEAFF
medium-sized,TRBV20-1,CSARPLAGGDSETQYF
many,TRBV11-2,CASSPTGSYGYTF
many,TRBV7-9,CASSRTSGRAMHEQYF
many,TRBV5-8,CASSRQGATDTQYF
few,TRBV5-1,CASSGGPTEAFF
-,TRBV25-1,CASKSGRHAYEQYF
many,TRBV21-1,CASSMTTYNEQFF
many,TRBV2,CASSLEGLKTDTQYF
many,TRBV20-1,CSARRAYEQYF
-,TRBV7-6,CASSLFAGVEWPQHF
-,TRBV6-6,CASSYSTPGSVTEAFF
-,TRBV30,CAWSNGRASVGELFF
many,TRBV28,CASSSGTSGPDTQYF
-,TRBV20-1,CSATLTAGTGHIQYF
many,TRBV5-1,CASSLVGTGELFF
many,TRBV6-1,CASSEAGTSNEQFF
many,TRBV28,CASSTPGGRHTGELFF
many,TRBV4-2,CASRKTSANEQFF
-,TRBV30,CAWSDSGRGVDTQYF
-,TRBV10-3,CAIKPVDQETQYF
many,TRBV3-1,CASSHLTGAGNTIYF
-,TRBV29-1,CSVEDPLLAGVRTDTQYF
many,TRBV5-6,CASSPQSSYNSPLHF
many,TRBV9,CASSRGQERAGELFF
few,TRBV10-3,CAIRGRTGKLYNEQFF
many,TRBV29-1,CSGKTGTGSYEQYF
many,TRBV6-4,CASSSGSTDTQYF
-,TRBV6-1,CASRPDGAGSYEQYF
many,TRBV3-1,CASSQGGLAVSVLEQFF
many,TRBV19,CASSISQGPTYEQYF
many,TRBV20-1,CSASQGTNTEAFF
many,TRBV29-1,CSVALAGDTQYF
-,TRBV28,CASRSDLTYSNQPQHF
many,TRBV11-1,CASSVMTGTYEQYF
many,TRBV29-1,CSVALTVTSYEQYF
many,TRBV7-6,CASSQRGVTDTQYF
-,TRBV6-6,CASSPTGTAVYNEQFF
many,TRBV3-1,CASSQDLVGQPQHF
many,TRBV19,CASSIKQGAKNIQYF
many,TRBV6-1,CASEQGGSNQPQHF
-,TRBV27,CALDREVVYEQYF
-,TRBV12-3/TRBV12-4,CASSPRQGRNNEQFF
many,TRBV7-9,CASSLRMGQYNEQFF
few,TRBV9,CASSVRGTDNSPLHF
many,TRBV11-2,CASRDGLARYNEQFF
many,TRBV30,CAWSVRTLYSPLHF